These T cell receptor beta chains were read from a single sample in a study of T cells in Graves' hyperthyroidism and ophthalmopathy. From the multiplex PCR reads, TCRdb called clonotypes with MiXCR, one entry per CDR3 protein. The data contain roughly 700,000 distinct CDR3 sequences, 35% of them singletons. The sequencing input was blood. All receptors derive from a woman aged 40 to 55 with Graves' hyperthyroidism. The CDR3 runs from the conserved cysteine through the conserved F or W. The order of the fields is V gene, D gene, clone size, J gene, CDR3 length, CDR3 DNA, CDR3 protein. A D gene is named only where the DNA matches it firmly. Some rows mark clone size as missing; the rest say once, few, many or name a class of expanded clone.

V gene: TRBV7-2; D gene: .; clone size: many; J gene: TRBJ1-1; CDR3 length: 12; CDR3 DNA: TGTGCCAGCAGCTTACAGGGGTTGGGAGCTTTCTTT; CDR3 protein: CASSLQGLGAFF
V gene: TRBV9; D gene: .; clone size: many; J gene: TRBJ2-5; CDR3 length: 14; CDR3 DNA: TGTGCCAGCAGCGTTCACAGGGTGGGAGAGACCCAGTACTTC; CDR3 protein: CASSVHRVGETQYF
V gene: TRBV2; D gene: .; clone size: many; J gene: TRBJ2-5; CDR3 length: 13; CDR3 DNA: TGTGCCAGCAGTGGGGACGGCGCAGGGACCCAGTACTTC; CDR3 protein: CASSGDGAGTQYF
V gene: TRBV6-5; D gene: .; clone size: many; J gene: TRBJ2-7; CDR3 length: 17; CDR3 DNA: TGTGCCAGCAGTGCTCCCGGGGGCGCATTCGTTCCTAGCGAGCAGTACTTC; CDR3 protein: CASSAPGGAFVPSEQYF
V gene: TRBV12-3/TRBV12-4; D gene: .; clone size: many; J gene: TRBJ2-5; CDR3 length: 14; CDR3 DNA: TGTGCCAGCAGTTTGTCCACATTCCAAGAGACCCAGTACTTC; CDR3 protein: CASSLSTFQETQYF
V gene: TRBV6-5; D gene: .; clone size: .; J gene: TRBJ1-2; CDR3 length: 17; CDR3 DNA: TGTGCCAGCAGTTACTTTGCCAGAGGAACCGTTAACTATGGCTACACCTTC; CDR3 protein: CASSYFARGTVNYGYTF
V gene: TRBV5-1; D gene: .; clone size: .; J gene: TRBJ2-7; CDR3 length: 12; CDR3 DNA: TGCGCCAGCAGCTTCCCCCCAGGCGAGCAGTACTTC; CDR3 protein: CASSFPPGEQYF
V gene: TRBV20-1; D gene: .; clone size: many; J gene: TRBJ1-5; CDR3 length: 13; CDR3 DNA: TGCAGTGCTGGGGTGGATAGCAATCAGCCCCAGCATTTT; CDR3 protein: CSAGVDSNQPQHF
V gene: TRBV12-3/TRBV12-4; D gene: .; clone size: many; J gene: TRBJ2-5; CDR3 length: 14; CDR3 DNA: TGTGCCAGCAGTTTAGGGTACACCCGAGAGACCCAGTACTTC; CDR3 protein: CASSLGYTRETQYF
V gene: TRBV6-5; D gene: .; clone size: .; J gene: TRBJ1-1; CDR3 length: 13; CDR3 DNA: TGTGCCAGCAGTTACCGGGGTTACACTGAAGCTTTCTTT; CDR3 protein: CASSYRGYTEAFF
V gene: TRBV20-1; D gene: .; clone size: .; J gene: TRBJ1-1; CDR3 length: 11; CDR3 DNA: TGCAGTGCTAGGCCCGACGCCGGGGCTTTCTTT; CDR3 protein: CSARPDAGAFF
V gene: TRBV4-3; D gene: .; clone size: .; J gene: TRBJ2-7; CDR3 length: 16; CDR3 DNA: TGCGCCAGCAGCCAGGAGGATACTGATGTCCCCTACGAGCAGTACTTC; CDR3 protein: CASSQEDTDVPYEQYF
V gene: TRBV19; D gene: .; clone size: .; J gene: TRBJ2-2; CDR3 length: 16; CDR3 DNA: TGTGCCAGTAGCCTTAACAGACAGGGAGGTACCGGGGAGCTGTTTTTT; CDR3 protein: CASSLNRQGGTGELFF
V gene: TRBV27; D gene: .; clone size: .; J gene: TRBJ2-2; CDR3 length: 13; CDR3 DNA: TGTGCCAGCACCGACAGTTTGACCGGGGAGCTGTTTTTT; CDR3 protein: CASTDSLTGELFF
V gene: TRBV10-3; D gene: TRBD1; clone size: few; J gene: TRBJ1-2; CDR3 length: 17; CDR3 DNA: TGTGCCACCCAGTGTCGGTCTTGGACGGGACAGGACTATGGCTACACCTTC; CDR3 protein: CATQCRSWTGQDYGYTF
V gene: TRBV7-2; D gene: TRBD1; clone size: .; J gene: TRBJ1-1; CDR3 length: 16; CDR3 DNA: TGCGCCAGCAGCCAAGATCTGGGTCAGGGGGTTACTGAAGCTTTCTTT; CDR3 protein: CASSQDLGQGVTEAFF
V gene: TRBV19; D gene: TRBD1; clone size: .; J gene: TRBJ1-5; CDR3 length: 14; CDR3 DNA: TGTGCCACCTCCGGACAGGGCTGGTATCAGCCCCAGCATTTT; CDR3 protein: CATSGQGWYQPQHF
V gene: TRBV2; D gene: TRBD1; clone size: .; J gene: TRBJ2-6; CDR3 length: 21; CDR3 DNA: TGTGCCAGCAGTGAAGGCAGGGGGACAGGGTTATCCGTAGCGGGGGCCAACGTCCTGACTTTC; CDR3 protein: CASSEGRGTGLSVAGANVLTF
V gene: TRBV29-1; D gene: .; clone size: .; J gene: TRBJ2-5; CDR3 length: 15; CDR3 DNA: TGCAGCGTTGACGACGGGGGCAGGGGGAGACAGACCCAGTACTTC; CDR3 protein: CSVDDGGRGRQTQYF
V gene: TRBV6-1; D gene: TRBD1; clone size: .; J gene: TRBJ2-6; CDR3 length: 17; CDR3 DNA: TGTGCCAGCAGTCGGGACAGCGGACGCTCTGGGGCCAACGTCCTGACTTTC; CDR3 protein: CASSRDSGRSGANVLTF
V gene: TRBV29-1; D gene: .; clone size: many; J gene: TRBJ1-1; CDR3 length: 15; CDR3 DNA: TGCAGCACCTCTAGGGAGGCGGCTATGAACACTGAAGCTTTCTTT; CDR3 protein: CSTSREAAMNTEAFF
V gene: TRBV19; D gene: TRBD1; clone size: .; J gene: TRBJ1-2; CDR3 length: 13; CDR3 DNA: TGTGCCACTTCGCCCGGGACAGGATATGGCTACACCTTC; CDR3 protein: CATSPGTGYGYTF
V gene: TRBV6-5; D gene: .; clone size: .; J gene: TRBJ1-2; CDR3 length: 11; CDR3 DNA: TGTGCCAGCAGTACCGACGAGGGTCGCACCTTC; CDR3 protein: CASSTDEGRTF
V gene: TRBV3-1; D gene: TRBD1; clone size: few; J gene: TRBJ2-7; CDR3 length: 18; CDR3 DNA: TGTGCCAGCAGCCAGGGACAGTCTACATTTCTCCGAGACTACGAGCAGTACTTC; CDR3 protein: CASSQGQSTFLRDYEQYF
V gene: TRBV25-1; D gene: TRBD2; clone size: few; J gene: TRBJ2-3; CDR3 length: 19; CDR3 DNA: TGTGCCAGCAGTGACGGGGGTTCGGGGTGGCTAGCGGTCACAGATACGCAGTATTTT; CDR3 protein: CASSDGGSGWLAVTDTQYF
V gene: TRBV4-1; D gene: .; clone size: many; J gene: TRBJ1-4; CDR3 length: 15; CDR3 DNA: TGCGCCAGCAGCCAAGATTGGGTGAGGAGTGAAAAACTGTTTTTT; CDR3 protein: CASSQDWVRSEKLFF
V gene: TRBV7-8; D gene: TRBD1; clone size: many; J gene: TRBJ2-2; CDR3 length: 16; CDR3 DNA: TGTGCCAGCAGCTTATCCGGGACAGGGATACCCGGGGAGCTGTTTTTT; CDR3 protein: CASSLSGTGIPGELFF
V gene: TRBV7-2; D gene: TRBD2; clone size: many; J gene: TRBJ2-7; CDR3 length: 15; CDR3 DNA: TGTGCCAGCAGCCCCCTTCGGGGAGGGAACTACGAGCAGTACTTC; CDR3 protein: CASSPLRGGNYEQYF
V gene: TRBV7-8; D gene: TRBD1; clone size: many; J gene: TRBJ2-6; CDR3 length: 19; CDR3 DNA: TGTGCCAGCAGCTCACTTGGACAGGGGGCGCGCTCTGGGGCCAACGTCCTGACTTTC; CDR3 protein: CASSSLGQGARSGANVLTF
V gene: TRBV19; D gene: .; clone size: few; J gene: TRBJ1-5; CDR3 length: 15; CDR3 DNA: TGTGCCAGTAGTATCGGGCTGGGGGTTACTCAGCCCCAGCATTTT; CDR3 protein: CASSIGLGVTQPQHF
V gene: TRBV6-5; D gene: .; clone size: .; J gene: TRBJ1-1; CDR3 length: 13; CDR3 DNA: TGTGCCACCTTAAGACCTCCGAACACTGAAGCTTTCTTT; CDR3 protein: CATLRPPNTEAFF
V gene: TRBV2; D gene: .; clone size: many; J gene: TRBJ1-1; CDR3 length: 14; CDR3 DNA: TGTGCCAGCAAACTGGGACGGATGAACACTGAAGCTTTCTTT; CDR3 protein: CASKLGRMNTEAFF
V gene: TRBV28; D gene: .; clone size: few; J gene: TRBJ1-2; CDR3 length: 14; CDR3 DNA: TGTGCCAGCAAGGAAGAGAACCTCAACTATGGCTACACCTTC; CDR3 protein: CASKEENLNYGYTF
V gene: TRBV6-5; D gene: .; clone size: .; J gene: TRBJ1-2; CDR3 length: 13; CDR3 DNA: TGTGCCAGCAGTTACCCAGGGGCGGGCGGCTACACCTTC; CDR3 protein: CASSYPGAGGYTF
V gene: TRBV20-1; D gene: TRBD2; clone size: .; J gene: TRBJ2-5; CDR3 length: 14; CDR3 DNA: TGCAGTGCTAGTAAGCGGGAGGGGAAAGAGACCCAGTACTTC; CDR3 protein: CSASKREGKETQYF
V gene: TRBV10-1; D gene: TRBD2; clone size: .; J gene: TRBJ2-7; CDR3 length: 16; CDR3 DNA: TGCGCCAGCAGTGACTACATGAGCGGGAGGAACAACGAGCAGTACTTC; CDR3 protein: CASSDYMSGRNNEQYF
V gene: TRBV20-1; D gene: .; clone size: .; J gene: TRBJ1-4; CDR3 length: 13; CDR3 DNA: TGCAGTGCTTATGGCAGGGGCGGTGAAAAACTGTTTTTT; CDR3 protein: CSAYGRGGEKLFF
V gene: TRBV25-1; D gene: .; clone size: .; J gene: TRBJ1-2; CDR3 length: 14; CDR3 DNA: TGTGCCAGCTCACCATCGGCACAGCCCAATGGCTACACCTTC; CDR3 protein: CASSPSAQPNGYTF
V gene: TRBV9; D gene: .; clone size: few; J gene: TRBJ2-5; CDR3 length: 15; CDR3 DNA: TGTGCCAGCAGCGTAGCAACCAGCGCAGGCGAGACCCAGTACTTC; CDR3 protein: CASSVATSAGETQYF
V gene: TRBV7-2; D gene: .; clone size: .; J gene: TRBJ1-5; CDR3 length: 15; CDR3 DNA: TGTGCCAGCAGCCCAGGCGATCCCCCCAATCAGCCCCAGCATTTT; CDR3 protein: CASSPGDPPNQPQHF